The 2 T cell receptor beta chains presented below share a single source sample, sequenced in a study of T cells after yellow fever vaccination. TCRdb reanalysed the 5' RACE reads using MiXCR and keeps one entry per CDR3 protein. The repertoire includes roughly 330,000 distinct CDR3 sequences, 3% to 4.5% of them detected once, and approximately 24% sits in the top ten. This sample comprised PBMCs, obtained 5 days after the yellow fever booster vaccination. The receptor set was obtained from a man between 18 and 35 years old who received the YFV17D yellow fever vaccine.

Only a few counts were recorded for this clonotype. This chain joins TRBV6-5 and TRBJ2-4; TRBD1 is a possible D gene (5 bases). This CDR3 is 14 amino acids long. Trimming pared 2 bases from V and 8 bases from J, leaving 13 bases between. Germline V lookup: CDR1 MNHEY, CDR2 SVGAGI. In DNA form, the CDR3 reads TGTGCCAGCAGTTACATTAGATCCAGGGACATTCAGTACTTC. This gives the protein CASSYIRSRDIQYF.

This clonotype has only a few counts. The chain uses TRBV14 and TRBJ2-7; D perhaps matches TRBD2 (5 bases). The V gene lost 4 bases and the J gene lost 2 bases, with 12 bases spanning the gap. This CDR3 comprises 14 residues. The germline V gene encodes CDR1 SGHDN and CDR2 FVKESK. The DNA for the CDR3 is TGTGCCAGCAGCCGTTCGGGGTACCCCTACGAGCAGTACGTC. Protein: CASSRSGYPYEQYV.